Shown below are 28 T cell receptor beta chains from a single sample sequenced in a study of blood T cells in healthy people across ages. Together with a sample-barcoded 5' primer, a J-beta primer mix was included in a second PCR lasting about 7 to 11 cycles. TCRdb itself ran the 5' RACE reads through MiXCR, one entry per CDR3 protein. The sample gives about 1,000,000 distinct CDR3 sequences, around 45% of which show up once; about 19% is in the top ten. Sequencing was done on a sample of blood. Receptor source: a woman aged 55-69 years in good health.

This clonotype appeared a single time. The V and J genes are TRBV4-2 and TRBJ2-7, with D unresolved. V was cut by 4 bases and J by 3 bases, with 19 bases left in between. Germline CDR1 is LGHNA and CDR2 is YNFKEQ. The CDR3 covers 16 residues. Here the CDR3 DNA reads TGTGCCAGCAGCCCACTACTGGGGTTCGAGTACTACGAGCAGTACTTC. It is translated as CASSPLLGFEYYEQYF.

The genes are TRBV7-9 and TRBJ2-1; D may be TRBD2 (5 bases). The CDR3 length is 14 residues. CDR1 is SEHNR, CDR2 FQNEAQ, per germline (reference sequence). Trimming took 3 bases from V and 2 from J, leaving 8 bases between them. Here the CDR3 reads CASSFTGTYNEQFF. In DNA, the CDR3 is TGTGCCAGCAGCTTCACCGGGACCTACAATGAGCAGTTCTTC.

This chain links TRBV4-2 with TRBJ2-7; D gene uncertain. V was cut by 0 bases and J by 0 bases, with 12 bases left in between. Germline assignment: CDR1 LGHNA and CDR2 YNFKEQ. The CDR3 extends over 16 amino acids. In DNA form, the CDR3 reads TGTGCCAGCAGCCAAGAAGTAGGGTACCCCTCCTACGAGCAGTACTTC. This encodes CASSQEVGYPSYEQYF.

The rearrangement joins TRBV4-3 to TRBJ2-5; 7 nucleotides agree with TRBD1. TRBJ2-7 explains the end of the DNA better; the J call may be wrong. Germline CDR1 and CDR2: LGHNA and YSLEER. The CDR3 is made up of 14 amino acids. The CDR3 nucleotides read TGCGCCAGCAGTAAGGACAGGAACCCCTACGAGCAGTACTTC. Protein sequence: CASSKDRNPYEQYF.

This clonotype showed up just a few times. The CDR3 here is CASRRTHGYTF. The CDR3 DNA follows: TGTGCCAGCAGACGAACCCATGGCTACACCTTC. This chain connects TRBV12-3 or TRBV12-4 to TRBJ1-2, with no clear D. Trimming took 6 bases from V and 6 from J, leaving 8 bases between them. The length of the CDR3 is 11 residues.

This clonotype was counted a few times. This rearrangement joins TRBV9 to TRBJ2-5, with 7 bases matching TRBD2. V shed 4 bases and J 4 bases; nucleotides not matched to a gene: 16. There are 17 residues in the CDR3. From germline, CDR1 is SGDLS and CDR2 YYNGEE. The CDR3, as DNA: TGTGCCAGCAGCTCGCGGGACTCAGCGGGGCTAAGAGAGACCCAGTACTTC. Protein sequence: CASSSRDSAGLRETQYF.

This chain uses TRBV6-5 with TRBJ2-5; TRBD1 aligns across 7 bases. CDR3 length: 11 amino acids. The J segment lost 11 bases and the V segment lost 8 bases, leaving 8 bases of the junction unmatched. Looked up from germline, CDR1 is MNHEY and CDR2 is SVGAGI. The CDR3 DNA is TGTGCCAGCCGACAGGGTTGGAAGCAGTACTTC. Translating it yields CASRQGWKQYF.

In its sample, this clonotype was seen many times. V gene TRBV7-3 combines with J gene TRBJ2-6; D gene unclear. This CDR3 contains 15 residues. V shed 1 base and J shed 2 bases, with 6 bases lying between them. Germline V gene sequence: CDR1 SGHTA, CDR2 FQGTGA. CDR3 amino acids: CASSLKSPGANVLTF. CDR3 coding DNA: TGTGCCAGCAGCTTAAAGTCCCCTGGGGCCAACGTCCTGACTTTC.

The chain carries TRBV9 and TRBJ1-1, with 7 bases identical to TRBD1. CDR3 size: 13 residues. Germline loops: CDR1 SGDLS, CDR2 YYNGEE. V gave up 2 bases and J gave up 6 bases; unmatched junction bases: 4. CDR3 sequence: CASSVDRVAEAFF. CDR3 bases: TGTGCCAGCAGCGTCGACAGGGTGGCTGAAGCTTTCTTT. Drawing the rest from reference TRBV9 and TRBJ1-1, the complete variable domain is DSGVTQTPKHLITATGQRVTLRCSPRSGDLSVYWYQQSLDQGLQFLIQYYNGEERAKGNILERFSAQQFPDLHSELNLSSLELGDSALYFCASSVDRVAEAFFGQGTRLTVV.

The rearrangement links TRBV6-2 or TRBV6-3 to TRBJ1-4; D remains ambiguous. Deletions cut 7 bases from V and 8 bases from J, with 8 bases between. CDR3 length equals 11 residues. CDR1 and CDR2 from the germline V gene are MNHEY and SVGEGT. Here the CDR3 reads CASTHGEKLFF. CDR3 nucleotide sequence: TGTGCCAGCACCCACGGGGAAAAACTGTTTTTT.

The chain's CDR3 is CASRAVYSYNEQFF. In DNA form, the CDR3 reads TGTGCCAGCAGGGCTGTGTACTCCTACAATGAGCAGTTCTTC. The chain carries TRBV6-2 or TRBV6-3 and TRBJ2-1, with D uncertain. V shed 6 bases and J shed 0 bases, with 9 bases lying between them. In germline, CDR1 is MNHEY, CDR2 SVGEGT. This CDR3 region has 14 residues.

V usage is TRBV27 and J usage is TRBJ2-7; 8 bases fit TRBD1. This CDR3 spans 14 amino acids. V trimming: 2 bases; J trimming: 5 bases; junction bases outside the gene matches: 5. Germline CDR1 MNHEY, CDR2 SMNVEV (reference sequence). CDR3: CASSLRTGLHEQYF. CDR3 nucleotides: TGTGCCAGCAGTTTAAGGACAGGGCTCCACGAGCAGTACTTC.

This clonotype was found once. The chain carries TRBV24-1 and TRBJ2-3; 7 bases line up with TRBD1. With 2 bases clipped from V and 4 bases from J, the junction kept 5 bases outside the gene matches. This CDR3 is built from 15 residues. In germline, CDR1 is KGHDR, CDR2 SFDVKD. The DNA for the CDR3 is TGTGCCACCAGTGATTCAGGGGGTAGCGCAGATACGCAGTATTTT. Residues: CATSDSGGSADTQYF.

This clonotype showed up just a few times. This chain connects TRBV7-9 to TRBJ2-7; TRBD2 is a possible D gene (5 bases). Trimming stripped 0 bases from V and 3 bases from J, with 12 bases between. The CDR3 runs to 15 residues. From germline, CDR1 is SEHNR and CDR2 FQNEAQ (reference sequence). DNA for the CDR3: TGTGCCAGCAGCTTAGCCCGGGGAACGGGCTACGAGCAGTACTTC. Its translation: CASSLARGTGYEQYF.

The gene calls are TRBV20-1 and TRBJ1-4; D is uncertain. V lost 3 bases and J lost 11, with 13 bases in between. Germline CDR1 is DFQATT and CDR2 is SNEGSKA (reference sequence). This CDR3 is built from 12 residues. The CDR3 reads CSASIPAGKLFF. The CDR3 DNA sequence: TGCAGTGCTAGTATCCCAGCCGGCAAACTGTTTTTT.

A note on this clonotype: One base away lies a much larger clone, so this may be a sequencing read error. The chain joins TRBV10-3 to TRBJ2-5, with D unresolved. The germline V gene encodes CDR1 ENHRY and CDR2 SYGVKD. The CDR3 runs to 12 residues. V was pared by 4 bases and J by 3 bases, with 6 bases between. CDR3 bases: TGTGCCATCAGTGTCAGGAAAGAGACCCAGTACTTC. Encoded protein: CAISVRKETQYF.

The chain uses TRBV12-3 or TRBV12-4 and TRBJ2-4; 7 bases are shared with TRBD1. The J call is uncertain, as TRBJ2-7 better fits the DNA end. The CDR3 runs 14 residues. The CDR3 is CASSKEGGPYEQYF. The CDR3 nucleotides read TGTGCCAGCAGCAAAGAAGGGGGCCCCTACGAGCAGTACTTC.

This chain uses TRBV29-1 with TRBJ1-2; 9 positions agree with TRBD1. The V segment lost 2 bases and the J segment 2 bases; nucleotides outside the gene matches: 3. Germline CDR1 reads SQVTM; CDR2 reads ANQGSEA. This CDR3 has 14 amino acids. In DNA form, the CDR3 reads TGCAGCGTTGAATTGGGACAGGGAAACTATGGCTACACCTTC. Translated, it gives CSVELGQGNYGYTF.

Here the CDR3 DNA reads TGTGCCAGCAGCTTAGTTGTACTTCGGACTCCAAACTCGGGTAGCTCTGAAGCTTTCTTT. Protein product: CASSLVVLRTPNSGSSEAFF. V usage is TRBV7-8 and J usage is TRBJ1-1; D gene unclear. CDR1 is SGHVS, CDR2 FQNEAQ, per germline. The V end was cut by 1 base, the J end by 6 bases, with 30 bases between. The CDR3 runs to 20 residues.

The chain uses TRBV27 and TRBJ2-3, with D possibly TRBD2 on 6 matching bases. This CDR3 region has 15 residues. The germline gives CDR1 MNHEY, CDR2 SMNVEV (reference sequence). The V end lost 3 bases, the J end lost 0 bases, and 10 bases lay between the germline ends. CDR3 loop: CASSFRGASTDTQYF. The CDR3 bases are TGTGCCAGCAGTTTCCGCGGGGCCAGCACAGATACGCAGTATTTT.

This clonotype was observed a few times. The junction does not match germline at one end; this may be a read error. This rearrangement joins TRBV13 to TRBJ2-1; D is possibly TRBD1 or TRBD2 (5 bases each). CDR3 length: 15 residues. Looked up from germline, CDR1 is PRHDT and CDR2 is FYEKMQ (reference sequence). The CDR3 DNA is TGTGCCAGCATTCGGGTGGGACGTACTTACAGTGAGCAGTTCTTC. It is translated as CASIRVGRTYSEQFF.

This clonotype was recorded at least ten times. The V and J genes are TRBV29-1 and TRBJ2-1, with unresolved D. The CDR3 covers 16 residues. V gave up 3 bases and J gave up 2 bases, with 17 bases separating them. Germline CDR1 reads SQVTM; CDR2 reads ANQGSEA. The CDR3 is CSVDPVGAGAYNEQFF. The CDR3 nucleotides read TGCAGCGTTGATCCGGTCGGAGCAGGAGCCTACAATGAGCAGTTCTTC.

This clonotype was found a few times. This chain uses TRBV4-1 with TRBJ2-1, with a possible D match to TRBD2 (5 bases). The V end was cut by 3 bases, the J end by 2 bases, with 17 bases between. Germline-derived CDR1 and CDR2 are MGHRA and YSYEKL. The CDR3 is 17 residues long. The CDR3 sequence: CASSHNPRERTYNEQFF. CDR3 coding DNA: TGCGCCAGCAGCCATAATCCCCGGGAACGAACCTACAATGAGCAGTTCTTC.

This chain uses TRBV6-2 or TRBV6-3 with TRBJ2-1; possible D gene TRBD2, 6 bases. V lost 2 bases to trimming and J lost 7 bases, with 15 bases between them. The CDR3 sequence is 15 residues long. CDR1 is MNHEY and CDR2 is SVGEGT in the germline V gene. The CDR3 is CASSYQRAVINEQFF. In DNA form, the CDR3 reads TGTGCCAGCAGTTACCAGCGGGCAGTTATTAATGAGCAGTTCTTC.

The chain uses TRBV9 and TRBJ2-2; TRBD1 matches 8 bases. The V segment lost 0 bases and the J segment 5 bases; nucleotides outside the gene matches: 6. Germline V lookup: CDR1 SGDLS, CDR2 YYNGEE. The CDR3 consists of 16 residues. CDR3 protein: CASSVEVRGRTGELFF. Here the CDR3 DNA reads TGTGCCAGCAGCGTAGAGGTCAGGGGGCGAACCGGGGAGCTGTTTTTT. Drawing the rest from reference TRBV9 and TRBJ2-2, the complete variable domain is DSGVTQTPKHLITATGQRVTLRCSPRSGDLSVYWYQQSLDQGLQFLIQYYNGEERAKGNILERFSAQQFPDLHSELNLSSLELGDSALYFCASSVEVRGRTGELFFGEGSRLTVL.

This clonotype was observed a few times. This chain uses TRBV20-1 with TRBJ2-5; TRBD2 might be the D (6 bases). Trimming took off 3 bases at V and 5 bases at J, with 16 bases between the two ends. Germline V gives CDR1 DFQATT, CDR2 SNEGSKA (reference sequence). The CDR3 spans 14 residues. CDR3 residues: CSASGGSREETQYF. The CDR3, as DNA: TGCAGTGCTAGTGGGGGGAGTAGGGAGGAGACCCAGTACTTC.

V usage is TRBV6-2 or TRBV6-3 and J usage is TRBJ2-1, with D perhaps given as TRBD1 or TRBD2 (5 bases each). V was pared by 6 bases and J by 6 bases, with 12 bases between. This CDR3 has 13 residues. Germline V gene sequence: CDR1 MNHEY, CDR2 SVGEGT. The CDR3 reads CASRVGTANEQFF. CDR3 in DNA: TGTGCCAGCAGAGTCGGGACGGCCAATGAGCAGTTCTTC.

There are many counts of this clonotype. The rearrangement joins TRBV29-1 to TRBJ2-7, with 7 nucleotides matching TRBD2. V was pared by 7 bases and J by 6 bases, with 9 bases of the junction left unmatched. Germline V gene data show CDR1 as SQVTM and CDR2 as ANQGSEA. The CDR3 runs 12 residues. The CDR3 nucleotides are TGCAGCGCCGGACTAGGTGATGGCGAGCAGTACTTC. It yields the protein CSAGLGDGEQYF.